This TCR beta chain originates from a study of shared clonotypes between healthy human individuals. Germline V gene sequence: CDR1 GTSNPN, CDR2 SVGIG (reference sequence). Between the trimmed V and J ends, which lost 6 bases and 3 bases, there was a span of 12 bases. The CDR3 loop spans 13 amino acids. Notes on the study in general: Represented diversity, genetic and exposure-history alike, was limited by few donors.

On this clone itself: Antigen: not known.

At deep level, the assay was performed. Here immunoSEQ multiplex PCR was the method, and the copy in TCRdb shows in-frame clones only, minus some. The sample has about 2.1 million clones; approximately 92% are singletons. The naive CD8 fraction comprised CD45RO-negative cells positively selected for CCR7 and excluded terminally differentiated effector memory CD45RA+ cells. Sequencing was performed on naive CD8+ T cells from PBMCs. This receptor was taken from a man aged 18 to 35 in good health. Some clones in this sample may be carry-over from other donors' samples. This chain links TRBV30 with TRBJ2-1; tentative D call: TRBD1 (6 bases). The CDR3 nucleotides are TGTGCCTGCTCCTCGGACAGCTACAATGAGCAGTTCTTC. Protein: CACSSDSYNEQFF.